This T cell receptor beta chain was captured in a study of shared clonotypes between healthy human individuals. Overall study results and limits: Investigators collected only blood, and repertoires in tissues likely differ. An effect of sequencing depth on clonotype sharing among donors was expected.

Generated by immunoSEQ multiplex PCR, the TCRdb table keeps only in-frame clones and is missing some. This table holds roughly 2,000,000 clones, approximately 92% found once. Germline loops: CDR1 MDHEN, CDR2 SYDVKM. Trimming removed 8 bases from V and 8 bases from J, with 22 bases in between. The CDR3 consists of 15 residues. This clone was seen only once. Its antigen is not identified. CD45RO-negative, CCR7-positively selected cells formed the naive CD8 fraction, excluding terminally differentiated effector memory CD45RA+ cells. Each sample came from a Caucasian adult donor living in Nashville, Tennessee.

V and J are TRBV28 and TRBJ2-4; possibly TRBD2 for D (6 bases). Sequencing used naive CD8+ T cells from PBMCs. This sequence originates from a man younger than 35 in good health. Some clones in this sample may be carry-over from other donors' samples. CDR3 nucleotides: TGTGCCAGCCGAAAAAGACGGGGGAATCGGGACATTCAGTACTTC. Translating it yields CASRKRRGNRDIQYF.